This T cell receptor (beta chain) was profiled in a study of T cells in Graves' hyperthyroidism and ophthalmopathy. Researchers amplified the TCR beta CDR3 regions from RNA transcripts. HTBI primers were used for first-round RT-PCR of the TCR CDR3. TCRdb processed the multiplex PCR reads anew with MiXCR; each CDR3 protein has one entry. The sample contains about 250,000 distinct CDR3 sequences, 20% to 25% of which appear only once. Clinicians diagnosed patients from clinical symptoms, serum thyroxine and TRAb, thyroid ultrasound and orbital computed tomography. The sequencing sample was made of blood. The sequence came from a man under 40 with Graves' ophthalmopathy.

CDR3 protein: CASSPPTSWEQYF. The CDR3 DNA reads TGTGCCAGCTCACCTCCGACTAGTTGGGAGCAGTACTTC. The chain uses TRBV18 and TRBJ2-7, with D tentatively TRBD2 (6 bases). The CDR3 length is 13 residues. The germline V gene has CDR1 KGHSH and CDR2 LQKENI. V lost 3 bases and J 7 bases, leaving 13 bases between the germline ends.